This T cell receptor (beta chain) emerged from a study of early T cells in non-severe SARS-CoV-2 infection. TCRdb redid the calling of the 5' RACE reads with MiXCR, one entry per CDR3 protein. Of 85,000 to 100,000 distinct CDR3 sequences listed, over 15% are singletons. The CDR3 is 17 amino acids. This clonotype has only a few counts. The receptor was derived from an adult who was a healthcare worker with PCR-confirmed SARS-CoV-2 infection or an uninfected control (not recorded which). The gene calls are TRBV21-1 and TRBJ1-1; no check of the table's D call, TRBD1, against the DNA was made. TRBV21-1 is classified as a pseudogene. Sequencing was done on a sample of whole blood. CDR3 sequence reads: CASSKESGTDMNTEAFF. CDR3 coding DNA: TGTGCCAGCAGCAAAGAATCGGGAACCGACATGAACACTGAAGCTTTCTTT.